This T cell receptor beta chain was recovered during a study of shared clonotypes between healthy human individuals. Germline CDR1 and CDR2: MNHEY and SVGAGI. This CDR3 has 16 residues. A word on this clone: A read error likely explains this, since a far larger clone differs by one base. Other nucleotide sequences in the sample specify the same CDR3.

Clones were sequenced by immunoSEQ multiplex PCR, and TCRdb holds only the in-frame ones, with some missing. The sample carries about half a million clones, over 70% recorded once. This receptor was taken from a middle-aged woman in good health. Some clones in this sample may be carry-over from other donors' samples. The sequenced sample consisted of PBMCs. The J gene is TRBJ2-7, the V gene TRBV6-5; 7 nucleotides align to TRBD1. CDR3 DNA: TGCGCCAGCAGTTACGGGACCCCAGGGGGCTCCTACGAGCAGTACTTC. It yields the protein CASSYGTPGGSYEQYF.